The clone carrying this T cell receptor (beta chain) was seen a handful of times. Its antigen is as yet unknown. With constant-segment primers, 5'RACE yielded cDNA libraries of TCR alpha and TCR beta that carried sample barcodes and UMIs. Each CDR3 protein is one row after TCRdb ran MiXCR on the 5' RACE reads. The sample gives roughly 400,000 distinct CDR3 sequences, 20% to 30% of which show up once; 8.5% to 9% is in the top ten. The data originate from a study of T-cell memory formation after mild COVID-19. General observations from the study: CD4/CD8 balance characterized clones contracting day 15 to 85, and CD4+ skew characterized later expanders. SARS-CoV-2 specificity of second-wave clones peaking day 37 was unconfirmed.

This CDR3 is built from 14 residues. Looked up from germline, CDR1 is SGDLS and CDR2 is YYNGEE. The V gene lost 0 bases and the J gene lost 2 bases, with 7 bases spanning the gap. Sequencing was done on a sample of PBMCs or a T cell subset sorted from them (not recorded which). This sequence joins TRBV9 and TRBJ2-3; D call uncertain. The sequence was collected from an adult woman who had mild COVID-19 (a few samples of this study predate the infection). Cell type and time point are not known. In DNA form, the CDR3 reads TGTGCCAGCAGCGTAGGACCCGTCACAGATACGCAGTATTTT. Protein: CASSVGPVTDTQYF.